The source of this T cell receptor (beta chain) is a study of blood T cell repertoires in COVID-19 (TCRdb year 2020). About the investigation overall: Collaborator samples came from the United States, Italy and Spain and covered acute and convalescent phases of COVID-19. The material from the prospective study consisted of cDNA or gDNA derived from T cells, B-cell-depleted T cells, or PBMCs. Subjects who had been exposed to COVID-19, were actively infected with it, or had recovered from it provided the deeply sampled blood TCRbeta repertoires that made up the dataset. A freely available public database, intended as a resource for researchers studying the immune response to SARS-CoV-2, is where the repertoires were released. The samples were drawn from the first 160 participants of the ongoing ImmuneRACE study and from over 950 subjects provided by 6 global collaborators. A de-identified subject ID, COVID-19 status, age in years and sex were almost always included in the sample metadata. Where available, HLA class I and class II types were obtained from metadata supplied by the sample provider rather than from assay-based typing. The paper's findings and limits, for the study overall: The quantity of clinical and demographic metadata differed by source and by participant and was supplied without curation.

One collaborating source in Seattle enrolled patients during active infection and followed them longitudinally through the course of disease. Whole blood was collected in K2EDTA tubes by collaborating institutions according to the institutions' own protocols. For TCRbeta analysis, collaborators shipped samples in one of three forms: frozen whole blood, isolated PBMCs, or DNA extracted from either of those sample types. TCRbeta CDR3 regions were amplified from genomic DNA using the immunoSEQ Assay, a bias-controlled multiplex PCR. The paper's processing steps were these. Within the assay, amplification of reference gene primers was used to estimate how many nucleated cells each sample contained. To quantify the absolute abundance of each unique TCRbeta CDR3 rearrangement, sequence reads were collapsed and filtered. For each sample, productive Simpson clonality was calculated by taking the square root of Simpson's diversity index across productive rearrangements. Drawn from immuneACCESS, this table holds only the in-frame rearrangements with V and J called that TCRdb kept. Clones are partly lost; checked studies trace under half to an unresolved V gene and leave the rest unexplained. The V and J calls and the clone size are those of that table, but D and trimming were determined from the DNA. Across this sample there are about 230,000 clones, with 83% seen only once. The top ten clones comprise over 1% of the sample.

Worth noting for this clone: Its antigen is unknown. No base-level quality is on record; no much larger clone is a single base apart.

Sample: peripheral blood. This sequence was found in a woman aged 25 to 39 with COVID-19, enrolled during active disease.

The nucleotide sequence reads as follows: TGTGCCAGCAGCGTAGAGGCGAGGGCCCCCCCCTACGAGCAGTACTTC. This sequence encodes CASSVEARAPPYEQYF. Rearrangement joined TRBV9 to TRBJ2-7; D gene: possibly TRBD2, on 5 matching bases. V is reduced by 0 bases and J by 2 bases, leaving a spacing of 15 bases between them. The germline V gene yields SGDLS for CDR1 and YYNGEE for CDR2. The CDR3 has 16 amino acids, counting the end cysteine and phenylalanine. Only the CDR3 part of the read is kept: 48 bases, read in frame from the first base.